This entry features one TCR beta chain sequence. Assay: immunoSEQ multiplex PCR; the TCRdb copy retains only in-frame clones and omits some. The table shows 360,000 or so clones, with approximately 90% occurring only once. The data were taken from a study of blood T cell repertoires in COVID-19. Losses at the gene ends were 7 bases for V and 2 bases for J; bases not matched to a gene: 5. This CDR3 has 14 amino acids. Germline CDR1 and CDR2: SQVTM and ANQGSEA. The rearrangement uses TRBV29-1 and TRBJ2-2; 9 positions agree with TRBD1. The specimen sequenced was peripheral blood. The clonotype originates from a woman aged 55-70 years with COVID-19, enrolled during active disease. The CDR3 region has the DNA TGCAGCGCCAGGGACAGGGTAAACACCGGGGAGCTGTTTTTT. Its protein product is CSARDRVNTGELFF.